The entry below describes one T cell receptor (beta chain). Its antigen is not identified. This CDR3 has 13 residues. Trimming left V 6 bases short and J 5 bases short, with 13 bases between. Germline CDR1 and CDR2: MNHNY and SVGAGI (reference sequence). Healthy Caucasians alone served as donors. The data belong to a study of identical twins. Findings and caveats of the study: For cord blood, abundant beta clonotypes had fewer insertions, unlike memory repertoires, which showed none.

Template switching created a universal primer site, and the cDNA included unique molecular identifiers. TCRdb re-derived calls from the 5' RACE reads in MiXCR, one entry per CDR3 protein. The sample has some 96,000 distinct CDR3 sequences; 5.9% are singletons. The TCR comes from a woman between 45 and 60 years old in good health. Sample: memory T cells sorted from blood. V gene TRBV6-6 combines with J gene TRBJ2-5, with D uncertain. In nucleotides, the CDR3 is TGTGCCAGCAGAGGAAGGGCCGGGGAGACCCAGTACTTC. Its translation is CASRGRAGETQYF.